These T cell receptor beta chains were read from a single sample in a study of blood T cell repertoires in COVID-19. Assay used: immunoSEQ multiplex PCR; TCRdb lists only in-frame clones, some missing. This table holds around 94,000 clones, about 90% found once. Sequences were obtained from peripheral blood. These receptors originate from a man aged 18 to 29 with acute or convalescent COVID-19. CDR3s include the opening cysteine and the closing phenylalanine or tryptophan. A D gene is named only where the DNA matches it firmly. Not every row has a clone size; where given, it reads once, few, many or a size class.

>once|-|TRBJ1-2|TRBV7-2
CASSLVLRGIGGYTF
TGTGCCAGCAGCTTAGTCCTGCGGGGGATTGGGGGCTACACCTTC
>-|-|TRBJ1-1|TRBV6-5
CASEMNRINTEAFF
TGTGCCAGCGAAATGAACAGGATTAACACTGAAGCTTTCTTT
>-|TRBD2|TRBJ2-5|TRBV7-9
CASSLDMGGRAGEETQYF
TGTGCCAGCAGCTTAGACATGGGTGGGAGGGCCGGAGAAGAGACCCAGTACTTC
>-|-|TRBJ1-6|TRBV5-1
CASSPQGNVGNSPLHF
TGCGCCAGCAGCCCACAGGGTAATGTGGGGAATTCACCCCTCCACTTT
>-|TRBD2|TRBJ2-1|TRBV6-5
CASSYLASGRSNEQFF
TGTGCCAGCAGTTACCTGGCTAGCGGGAGAAGCAATGAGCAGTTCTTC
>-|-|TRBJ1-2|TRBV10-1
CASSADRIYGYTF
TGCGCCAGCAGTGCTGACAGAATTTATGGCTACACCTTC
>-|-|TRBJ2-1|TRBV18
CASLAAFSYNEQFF
TGTGCCAGCTTAGCGGCCTTCTCCTACAATGAGCAGTTCTTC
>once|-|TRBJ2-5|TRBV18
CASSPSAGRETQYF
TGTGCCAGCTCACCATCTGCTGGTAGAGAGACCCAGTACTTC
>few|-|TRBJ1-3|TRBV9
CASSSRAQGIGNTIYF
TGTGCCAGCAGCTCCCGGGCTCAGGGTATAGGAAACACCATATATTTT
>-|-|TRBJ1-2|TRBV5-4
CASTPSAMGGYTF
TGTGCCAGCACCCCTAGCGCTATGGGGGGCTACACCTTC
>once|-|TRBJ2-7|TRBV6-5
CASSGQSYEQYF
TGTGCCAGCAGCGGACAGTCCTACGAGCAGTACTTC
>-|TRBD1|TRBJ2-1|TRBV27
CASSLRIQGQGVYEQFF
TGTGCCAGCAGTTTACGTATTCAGGGACAGGGGGTCTATGAGCAGTTCTTC
>-|-|TRBJ1-5|TRBV6-1
CASSDEPLADQPQHF
TGTGCCAGCAGTGACGAGCCCCTCGCGGATCAGCCCCAGCATTTT
>-|TRBD2|TRBJ2-4|TRBV4-2
CASSQDMGGGRAPAAKNIQYF
TGTGCCAGCAGCCAAGATATGGGCGGCGGGAGGGCCCCGGCGGCCAAAAACATTCAGTACTTC
>-|TRBD2|TRBJ2-2|TRBV5-1
CASSPGGTGELFF
TGCGCCAGCAGCCCGGGGGGTACCGGGGAGCTGTTTTTT
>few|-|TRBJ1-2|TRBV30
CAWRQGGSTYGYTF
TGTGCCTGGAGACAGGGCGGAAGTACCTATGGCTACACCTTC
>-|TRBD2|TRBJ2-3|TRBV5-1
CASSSGTSGSLTDTQYF
TGCGCCAGCAGTTCCGGGACTAGCGGGAGCCTCACAGATACGCAGTATTTT
>few|TRBD1|TRBJ1-2|TRBV19
CASSQRDSIYFSYGYTF
TGTGCCAGTAGCCAAAGGGACAGCATATATTTTTCCTATGGCTACACCTTC
>-|TRBD2|TRBJ2-3|TRBV3-1/TRBV3-2
CASSPTSGGPSTDTQYF
TGTGCCAGCAGCCCGACTAGCGGGGGCCCTAGCACAGATACGCAGTATTTT
>-|TRBD1|TRBJ2-5|TRBV3-1/TRBV3-2
CASSLNLGGQGETETQYF
TGTGCCAGCAGCCTAAACCTAGGGGGCCAGGGGGAGACGGAGACCCAGTACTTC
>-|TRBD1|TRBJ1-2|TRBV7-9
CASSASGRTGFGYTF
TGTGCCAGCAGCGCAAGTGGCAGGACAGGGTTTGGCTACACCTTC
>-|-|TRBJ1-4|TRBV5-6
CASSWGQGVTNEKLFF
TGTGCCAGCAGCTGGGGGCAGGGCGTAACTAATGAAAAACTGTTTTTT
>-|-|TRBJ1-1|TRBV5-1
CASSLGATGSGEAFF
TGCGCCAGCAGCTTGGGAGCTACAGGTTCTGGTGAAGCTTTCTTT
>-|TRBD1|TRBJ1-5|TRBV6-6
CASSYTGAGDNQPQHF
TGTGCCAGCAGTTACACAGGGGCAGGGGACAATCAGCCCCAGCATTTT
>-|TRBD1|TRBJ2-5|TRBV25-1
CASSATGTGGGETQYF
TGTGCCAGCAGTGCAACCGGGACAGGGGGCGGCGAGACCCAGTACTTC
>once|TRBD1|TRBJ1-2|TRBV5-6
CASSLIGGTGGYGYTF
TGTGCCAGCAGCCTCATTGGGGGGACAGGGGGTTATGGCTACACCTTC
>once|TRBD1|TRBJ2-5|TRBV19
CATRDRGGETQYF
TGTGCCACCCGAGACAGGGGTGGAGAGACCCAGTACTTC
>-|TRBD2|TRBJ2-1|TRBV24-1
CATSEPGLAGYNEQFF
TGTGCCACCAGTGAGCCCGGACTAGCGGGCTACAATGAGCAGTTCTTC
>-|TRBD2|TRBJ2-1|TRBV3-1/TRBV3-2
CASSQLGTSGRDEQFF
TGTGCCAGCAGCCAACTAGGGACTAGCGGGAGGGACGAGCAGTTCTTC
>-|TRBD1|TRBJ1-1|TRBV6-2/TRBV6-3
CASSFATGANTEAFF
TGTGCCAGCAGTTTTGCGACAGGGGCGAACACTGAAGCTTTCTTT
>once|TRBD2|TRBJ2-1|TRBV5-1
CASSTSGDEGEQFF
TGCGCCAGCAGTACTAGCGGGGATGAGGGAGAGCAGTTCTTC
>-|-|TRBJ2-1|TRBV5-1
CASRKEGNEQFF
TGCGCCAGCCGAAAAGAGGGCAATGAGCAGTTCTTC
>-|TRBD2|TRBJ2-3|TRBV6-5
CASSTWGRGTDTQYF
TGTGCCAGCAGTACCTGGGGGAGGGGAACAGATACGCAGTATTTT
>-|TRBD1|TRBJ2-3|TRBV5-6
CASSSVDRGNTDTQYF
TGTGCCAGCAGTTCCGTGGACAGGGGGAACACAGATACGCAGTATTTT
>-|-|TRBJ1-1|TRBV19
CASSNRGADTEAFF
TGTGCCAGTAGTAATCGGGGGGCAGACACTGAAGCTTTCTTT
>-|-|TRBJ2-7|TRBV5-1
CASSLDSSSYEQYF
TGCGCCAGCAGCTTGGACAGCAGCTCCTACGAGCAGTACTTC
>-|TRBD2|TRBJ2-7|TRBV27
CASSLGLAGGFSYEQYF
TGTGCCAGCAGTTTAGGGCTAGCGGGGGGGTTCTCCTACGAGCAGTACTTC
>-|TRBD1|TRBJ2-3|TRBV4-2
CASSQDRGQGLDTQYF
TGTGCCAGCAGCCAAGATCGGGGACAGGGATTGGATACGCAGTATTTT
>-|TRBD2|TRBJ2-3|TRBV10-1
CASNAGLAGDTQYF
TGCGCCAGCAACGCGGGACTAGCGGGCGATACGCAGTATTTT
>-|-|TRBJ2-1|TRBV11-3
CASSLEGASSYNEQFF
TGTGCCAGCAGCTTAGAAGGGGCGAGCTCCTACAATGAGCAGTTCTTC
>-|TRBD1|TRBJ1-2|TRBV7-2
CASSLDRTYGYTF
TGTGCCAGCAGCTTGGACAGGACCTATGGCTACACCTTC
>-|-|TRBJ1-1|TRBV29-1
CSVWTDMNTEAFF
TGCAGCGTATGGACAGATATGAACACTGAAGCTTTCTTT
>few|TRBD1|TRBJ1-1|TRBV5-4
CASSFDRGRNTEAFF
TGTGCCAGCAGCTTTGACAGGGGGCGAAACACTGAAGCTTTCTTT